The 2 T cell receptor beta chains in this list originate from one sample, sequenced in a study of control samples from healthy donors and cancer patients. Profiled with immunoSEQ multiplex PCR; TCRdb holds only in-frame clones, not every one. The table lists around 28,000 clones, approximately 91% of them singletons. Sequencing was carried out using PBMCs. Receptors were obtained from a man between 45 and 60 years old with lung cancer.

The V and J genes are TRBV7-8 and TRBJ2-1; 11 bases are a match to TRBD1. The junction had 6 bases not matched to a gene; V was cut back by 4 bases and J by 7 bases. The CDR3 length is 15 residues. In germline, CDR1 is SGHVS, CDR2 FQNEAQ. The CDR3 nucleotides read TGTGCCAGCAGCTATGGACAGGGGGCGACTAATGAGCAGTTCTTC. Translated, it gives CASSYGQGATNEQFF.

This chain connects TRBV6-2 or TRBV6-3 to TRBJ1-1, with D tentatively TRBD1 (6 bases). The CDR3 runs 20 residues. V lost 0 bases to trimming and J lost 0 bases, with 23 bases between them. Germline values: CDR1 MNHEY, CDR2 SVGEGT. The chain's CDR3 is CASSYSGTQGAGRMNTEAFF. The CDR3 DNA is TGTGCCAGCAGTTACTCGGGGACACAGGGAGCAGGTAGAATGAACACTGAAGCTTTCTTT.